The 30 T cell receptor beta chains below all came from one sample that was sequenced in a study of cytomegalovirus exposure and HLA in healthy donors. 13 Jbeta primers and 60 Vbeta primers were used for the PCR. Only in-frame clones appear in the TCRdb table, and some are missing; sequencing was by immunoSEQ multiplex PCR. The sample gives about 76,000 clones, about 81% of which show up once; 8% to 9.5% is in the top ten. The sample was PBMCs. These receptors were obtained from a woman aged 40 to 50 in good health and CMV-seropositive.

The CDR3 spells CASSYSPGGDRTEAFF. DNA for the CDR3: TGTGCCAGCAGTTACAGCCCAGGGGGCGATAGGACTGAAGCTTTCTTT. The J gene is TRBJ1-1, the V gene TRBV6-5; TRBD1 matches at 8 bases. The CDR3 consists of 16 residues. Germline trimming cut 2 bases from V and 5 bases from J; bases unmatched to any gene: 10. CDR1 MNHEY and CDR2 SVGAGI come from the germline V gene.

The chain carries TRBV18 and TRBJ2-3; TRBD2 agrees at 8 bases. The CDR3 contains 16 residues. V lost 6 bases to trimming and J lost 2 bases; unmatched junction nucleotides: 10. CDR1 is KGHSH and CDR2 is LQKENI in the germline V gene. In DNA, the CDR3 is TGTGCCAGCTCGCGATTACGGGGGGGGACCACAGATACGCAGTATTTT. Protein: CASSRLRGGTTDTQYF.

CDR3 DNA: TGTGCCAGCAGCTTAGGTACTCCAACCACAGATACGCAGTATTTT. Translation: CASSLGTPTTDTQYF. V is TRBV7-2 and J is TRBJ2-3, with D unresolved. The CDR3 totals 15 residues. With 1 base removed from V and 2 bases from J, the gap between germline ends came to 10 bases. Germline V gives CDR1 SGHTA, CDR2 FQGNSA.

The chain uses TRBV7-2 and TRBJ2-7; 10 bases fit TRBD2. The CDR3 has 16 amino acids. V dropped 5 bases and J dropped 2; count of bases not matched to a gene: 9. CDR1 SGHTA and CDR2 FQGNSA come from the germline V gene. CDR3 protein: CASSPSVAGGTYEQYF. CDR3 DNA: TGTGCCAGCAGCCCGTCCGTAGCGGGGGGCACCTACGAGCAGTACTTC.

The chain employs TRBV6-5 and TRBJ1-3; no firm D call. This CDR3 has 16 amino acids. Trimming pared 0 bases from V and 4 bases from J, leaving 13 bases between. Looked up from germline, CDR1 is MNHEY and CDR2 is SVGAGI. The CDR3 region is CASSYSMGETGNTIYF. The DNA for the CDR3 is TGTGCCAGCAGTTACTCGATGGGAGAAACGGGAAACACCATATATTTT.

The chain is built from TRBV6-5 and TRBJ2-7, with D possibly being TRBD1 (5 bases). V was cut by 0 bases and J by 10 bases, with 19 bases left in between. CDR1 is MNHEY, CDR2 SVGAGI, per germline. CDR3 length: 15 amino acids. The chain's CDR3 is CASSYSGDSTQDQYF. The CDR3 nucleotides are TGTGCCAGCAGTTACTCAGGAGACAGTACCCAGGATCAGTACTTC.

This chain uses TRBV6-1 with TRBJ1-1; D not resolved. CDR1 is MNHNS, CDR2 SASEGT, per germline. The CDR3 is 11 amino acids. Trimming took off 7 bases at V and 5 bases at J, with 8 bases between the two ends. CDR3 sequence: CASTLWTEAFF. The CDR3 coding sequence is TGTGCCAGCACCCTATGGACTGAAGCTTTCTTT.

V is TRBV10-1 and J is TRBJ2-5, with TRBD1 matching 7 bases. CDR1 WNHNN and CDR2 SYGVQD come from the germline V gene (reference sequence). The CDR3 sequence is 15 residues long. With V trimmed by 7 bases and J by 1 base, 9 bases remained unmatched. CDR3 sequence: CASTSSRGPQETQYF. The CDR3, as DNA: TGCGCCAGCACGTCTTCGAGGGGGCCCCAAGAGACCCAGTACTTC.

V gene TRBV5-4 combines with J gene TRBJ2-3, with D unresolved. The CDR3 has 12 amino acids. V dropped 4 bases and J dropped 0 bases, with 3 bases sitting between them. The germline V gene has CDR1 SGHNT and CDR2 YYREEE (reference sequence). CDR3 region: CASSPSTDTQYF. The DNA for the CDR3 is TGTGCCAGCAGCCCTAGCACAGATACGCAGTATTTT.

The rearrangement uses TRBV19 and TRBJ1-2; a weak D match, TRBD1 (5 bases). The V and J ends lost 6 bases and 0 bases respectively, with 14 bases between them. The CDR3 spans 15 residues. Germline V gives CDR1 LNHDA, CDR2 SQIVND (reference sequence). CDR3 sequence (DNA): TGTGCCAGTAGCCGCCTAGGGGTCGCTAACTATGGCTACACCTTC. Its protein product is CASSRLGVANYGYTF.

This clone was detected once. The chain couples TRBV18 to TRBJ1-2; D not resolved. Germline values: CDR1 KGHSH, CDR2 LQKENI. The V end lost 1 base, the J end lost 7 bases, and 16 bases lay between the germline ends. The CDR3 loop spans 15 amino acids. The CDR3 region is CASSPRLEGSSGYTF. The CDR3 DNA reads as TGTGCCAGCTCACCACGGTTAGAAGGTAGCTCTGGCTACACCTTC. The full variable domain, with the rest looked up from reference TRBV18 and TRBJ1-2, is NAGVMQNPRHLVRRRGQEARLRCSPMKGHSHVYWYRQLPEEGLKFMVYLQKENIIDESGMPKERFSAEFPKEGPSILRIQQVVRGDSAAYFCASSPRLEGSSGYTFGSGTRLTVV.

The rearrangement uses TRBV19 and TRBJ2-5, with a weak D call TRBD1 (5 bases). The J call may be in error: the DNA end matches TRBJ2-7 better. Germline CDR1 LNHDA, CDR2 SQIVND (reference sequence). The CDR3 runs 18 residues. The DNA of the CDR3 is TGTGCCAGTAGTACGGAGACCTACAGGTCCCCGGCAACTTACGAGCAGTACTTC. Translating gives CASSTETYRSPATYEQYF.

The CDR3 sequence is CASSSSWGGANTGELFF. CDR3 DNA sequence: TGTGCCAGCAGCTCGTCTTGGGGGGGGGCCAACACCGGGGAGCTGTTTTTT. The gene calls are TRBV11-3 and TRBJ2-2; D is possibly TRBD2 (7 bases). V was clipped by 4 bases and J by 2 bases, with 17 bases between them. The CDR3 has 17 amino acids. Germline CDR1 reads SGHNT; CDR2 reads YENEEA.

The chain links TRBV28 to TRBJ1-5; TRBD1 matches 10 bases. Germline V gives CDR1 MDHEN, CDR2 SYDVKM. The length of the CDR3 is 17 residues. V gave up 1 base and J gave up 2 bases; unmatched junction bases: 5. In DNA, the CDR3 is TGTGCCAGCAGTTTATTTGACAGGGGGCGCGGCAATCAGCCCCAGCATTTT. Encoded protein: CASSLFDRGRGNQPQHF.

The chain couples TRBV6-6 to TRBJ1-1; D is unresolved. Germline V lookup: CDR1 MNHNY, CDR2 SVGAGI (reference sequence). CDR3 size: 15 residues. Trimming removed 5 bases at V and 1 base at J, with 14 bases between. CDR3 region: CASSPSGLSNTEAFF. In nucleotides, the CDR3 is TGTGCCAGCAGTCCCTCGGGGTTGTCGAACACTGAAGCTTTCTTT.

CDR3 protein: CASSLGTDSSYEQYF. As DNA, the CDR3 is TGTGCCAGCAGCTTAGGGACGGACAGCTCCTACGAGCAGTACTTC. V gene TRBV5-8 combines with J gene TRBJ2-7, with D possibly TRBD1 on 6 matching bases. CDR3 size: 15 residues. V lost 2 bases and J 0 bases, leaving 12 bases between the germline ends. Germline V gene lookup returns CDR1 SGHTS and CDR2 YDEGEE.

V usage is TRBV5-4 and J usage is TRBJ2-3; 8 bases are shared with TRBD1. Trimming at V came to 0 bases and at J to 2 bases, leaving 2 bases not matched to a gene. The CDR3 runs 15 residues. CDR1 and CDR2 (germline): SGHNT, YYREEE (reference sequence). The CDR3 region is CASSLDRGFTDTQYF. The CDR3 DNA sequence: TGTGCCAGCAGCTTGGACAGGGGGTTCACAGATACGCAGTATTTT. Looking up the rest from reference TRBV5-4 and TRBJ2-3 gives the full variable domain: ETGVTQSPTHLIKTRGQQVTLRCSSQSGHNTVSWYQQALGQGPQFIFQYYREEENGRGNFPPRFSGLQFPNYSSELNVNALELDDSALYLCASSLDRGFTDTQYFGPGTRLTVL.

The V call is TRBV27, the J call TRBJ2-2; D unresolved. V shed 3 bases and J shed 2 bases, with 10 bases lying between them. This CDR3 region has 15 residues. The germline V gene encodes CDR1 MNHEY and CDR2 SMNVEV (reference sequence). The CDR3 DNA reads as TGTGCCAGCAGTTTGCGGATTACTAACACCGGGGAGCTGTTTTTT. Translating it yields CASSLRITNTGELFF.

The chain uses TRBV13 and TRBJ2-5, with D maybe TRBD2 (6 bases). The CDR3 runs 14 residues. Germline loops: CDR1 PRHDT, CDR2 FYEKMQ (reference sequence). The V and J ends lost 4 bases and 4 bases respectively, with 13 bases between them. The CDR3 region is CASSWGDRLETQYF. The CDR3 DNA is TGTGCCAGCAGCTGGGGGGATCGTTTAGAGACCCAGTACTTC. Full variable domain (outside the CDR3, taken from reference TRBV13 and TRBJ2-5): AAGVIQSPRHLIKEKRETATLKCYPIPRHDTVYWYQQGPGQDPQFLISFYEKMQSDKGSIPDRFSAQQFSDYHSELNMSSLELGDSALYFCASSWGDRLETQYFGPGTRLLVL.

V and J are TRBV7-8 and TRBJ1-1, with a weak D call TRBD1 (5 bases). Germline CDR1 is SGHVS and CDR2 is FQNEAQ. The length of the CDR3 is 19 residues. V was shortened by 3 bases and J by 3 bases, with 26 bases between the two germline ends. The CDR3 here is CASSFQGFASSGSDTEAFF. Written as DNA, the CDR3 is TGTGCCAGCAGCTTCCAGGGATTCGCGTCGTCAGGGTCTGACACTGAAGCTTTCTTT.

The rearrangement links TRBV6-1 to TRBJ2-3; 8 bases fit TRBD2. The CDR3 totals 15 residues. Germline V lookup: CDR1 MNHNS, CDR2 SASEGT. Trimming at V came to 2 bases and at J to 4 bases, leaving 5 bases not matched to a gene. Here the CDR3 reads CASSERGGGADTQYF. In DNA form, the CDR3 reads TGTGCCAGCAGTGAACGGGGGGGAGGGGCAGATACGCAGTATTTT.

This clone appeared a few times. The chain combines TRBV6-5 with TRBJ1-2; perhaps TRBD1 as D (6 bases). CDR1 and CDR2 from the germline V gene are MNHEY and SVGAGI. This CDR3 region has 15 residues. Trimming took 2 bases from V and 3 from J, leaving 13 bases between them. As DNA, the CDR3 is TGTGCCAGCAGTTACACCGGTCAGGGGTACTATGGCTACACCTTC. Protein: CASSYTGQGYYGYTF.

CDR3 sequence: CASSSGGRGASYEQYF. CDR3 DNA: TGTGCCAGCAGCTCCGGTGGGAGGGGCGCTTCCTACGAGCAGTACTTC. The chain carries TRBV11-3 and TRBJ2-5; 7 positions match TRBD2. The J call may not be correct, given that the DNA end is closer to TRBJ2-7. The CDR3 contains 16 residues. Germline CDR1 is SGHNT and CDR2 is YENEEA.

CDR3 protein: CASSLLGTAYNEQFF. The CDR3 coding sequence is TGCGCCAGCAGCCTCCTCGGGACAGCATACAATGAGCAGTTCTTC. The genes are TRBV4-1 and TRBJ2-1; 7 positions match TRBD1. The junction had 7 bases not matched to a gene; V was cut back by 4 bases and J by 4 bases. Germline V lookup: CDR1 MGHRA, CDR2 YSYEKL. The CDR3 is 15 residues long.

The sample holds one count of this clone. This rearrangement joins TRBV4-2 to TRBJ1-1, with no clear D. V lost 2 bases, J lost 3 bases, and 7 bases lay in between. Germline V CDR1 and CDR2: LGHNA, YNFKEQ. This CDR3 is built from 13 residues. CDR3 coding DNA: TGTGCCAGCAGCCAATTACGGTACACTGAAGCTTTCTTT. It encodes CASSQLRYTEAFF.

The genes are TRBV6-6 and TRBJ2-3; 8 bases fit TRBD1. CDR3 size: 13 residues. V lost 4 bases and J lost 14; bases outside the gene matches: 11. CDR1 and CDR2 from the germline V gene are MNHNY and SVGAGI (reference sequence). The CDR3 region has the DNA TGTGCCAGCAGTTCCCTCGGACAGGGAGGAGGGTATTTT. Protein product: CASSSLGQGGGYF.

V is TRBV7-7 and J is TRBJ2-5; 8 bases are shared with TRBD1. CDR3 size: 15 residues. The V gene's germline CDR1 is SSHAT and CDR2 FNYEAQ (reference sequence). V trimming: 4 bases; J trimming: 4 bases; junction bases outside the gene matches: 8. The CDR3 sequence is CASSYAGQGLETQYF. Written as DNA, the CDR3 is TGTGCCAGCAGCTACGCTGGACAGGGTTTAGAGACCCAGTACTTC. The variable domain in full, with the rest retrieved from reference TRBV7-7 and TRBJ2-5, is GAGVSQSPRYKVTKRGQDVTLRCDPISSHATLYWYQQALGQGPEFLTYFNYEAQPDKSGLPSDRFSAERPEGSISTLTIQRTEQRDSAMYRCASSYAGQGLETQYFGPGTRLLVL.

The J gene is TRBJ1-5, the V gene TRBV28; perhaps TRBD1 as D (6 bases). Germline V gene data show CDR1 as MDHEN and CDR2 as SYDVKM. Trimming removed 6 bases from V and 0 bases from J, with 9 bases in between. The CDR3 is made up of 14 amino acids. The CDR3 nucleotides are TGTGCCAGCAGACAGGGTAATAGCAATCAGCCCCAGCATTTT. This translates into CASRQGNSNQPQHF.

The V call is TRBV2, the J call TRBJ2-2; the D gene is possibly TRBD1 (5 bases). The CDR3 spans 14 residues. V was trimmed by 8 bases and J by 6 bases, leaving 16 bases between them. Germline loops: CDR1 SNHLY, CDR2 FYNNEI. CDR3 nucleotide sequence: TGTGCCAGCGATGGCCTTGGGGCCGCCGGGGAGCTGTTTTTT. Its protein product is CASDGLGAAGELFF.

The V and J genes are TRBV5-6 and TRBJ1-4, with 10 bases matching TRBD1. This CDR3 is built from 14 residues. After removal of 4 bases from V and 8 bases from J, the junction contained 5 bases not matched to a gene. Germline V gives CDR1 SGHDT, CDR2 YYEEEE. CDR3 residues: CASSVDRGKEKLFF. CDR3 DNA sequence: TGTGCCAGCAGCGTGGACAGGGGGAAGGAAAAACTGTTTTTT.